This T cell receptor beta chain was sequenced in a study of prognosis after radiotherapy for stage I lung cancer. The wider study: After radiotherapy, some 16 showed no significant progression while several developed distant metastases (median approximately 7 months).

Study conclusions and caveats: The number of unique TCR clones went down after stereotactic body radiation therapy, with a median of around 9,500 versus 6,500. Any tumor specificity that the expanded TCR clones may have had was not determined.

On this clonotype itself: Its antigen is undetermined.

A volume of about 5.5 milliliters of peripheral blood was collected by draw at each of two time points. From genomic DNA, two-round multiplex PCR was used to amplify TCR beta CDR3. Primers (each specific to one TRBV or TRBJ gene) were used in first-round PCR. TCRdb passed the multiplex PCR reads through MiXCR, listing each CDR3 protein once. Of about 13,000 distinct CDR3 sequences listed, 43% are singletons. Trimming shortened V by 10 bases and J by 8 bases, and 39 bases separated the two germline ends. Germline values: CDR1 MNHEY, CDR2 SVGEGT. The CDR3 is 20 residues long. J is TRBJ2-1 and V is TRBV6-2 or TRBV6-3, with a possible D match to TRBD2 (5 bases). The sequence came from a donor aged 50 or older with non-small cell lung cancer. Specimen: PBMCs, collected before or after stereotactic body radiation therapy (not recorded which). CDR3 DNA: TGTGCCACCTCTTCGGGGAAGTTGGTCCGATTGGAAGGCATGTTTGATGAGCAGTTCTTC. As protein: CATSSGKLVRLEGMFDEQFF.